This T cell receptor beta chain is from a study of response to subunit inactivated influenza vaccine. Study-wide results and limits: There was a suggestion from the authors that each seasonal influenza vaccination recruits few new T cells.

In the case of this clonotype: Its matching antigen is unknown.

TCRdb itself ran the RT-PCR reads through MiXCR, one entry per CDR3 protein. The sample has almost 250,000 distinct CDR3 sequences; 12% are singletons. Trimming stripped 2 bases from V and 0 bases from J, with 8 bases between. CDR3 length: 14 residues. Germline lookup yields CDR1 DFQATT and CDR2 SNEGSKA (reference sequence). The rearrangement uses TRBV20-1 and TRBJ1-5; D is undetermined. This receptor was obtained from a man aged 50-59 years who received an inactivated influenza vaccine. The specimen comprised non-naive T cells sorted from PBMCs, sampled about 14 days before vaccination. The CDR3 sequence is CSARTGISNQPQHF. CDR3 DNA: TGCAGTGCTAGAACGGGGATTAGCAATCAGCCCCAGCATTTT.